This TCR beta chain was found in a study of immune evolution from preneoplasia to lung adenocarcinoma. Turning to the study itself: HLA loss of heterozygosity: under 7.5% AIS, roughly 15% MIA, about 35% ADC, none AAH.

Worth noting for this clone: Its specificity is not known.

Data came from immunoSEQ multiplex PCR; TCRdb stores just in-frame clones and leaves some out. This table has 9,500 to 14,000 clones, about four fifths appearing once. CDR1 is SGDLS and CDR2 is YYNGEE in the germline V gene. The CDR3 has 16 amino acids. V gave up 7 bases and J gave up 4 bases, with 21 bases separating them. Study results and caveats: Clonality was highest in normal lung, lower in later-stage lesions apparently. Top clone frequencies peaked in normal lung, apparently declining through invasive adenocarcinoma.

The gene calls are TRBV9 and TRBJ1-5; D call uncertain. The sequence came from a person aged 60-79 years with lung adenocarcinoma. The sequenced sample was FFPE minimally invasive lung adenocarcinoma tissue. The CDR3 coding sequence is TGTGCCAGCGGCCCCCTTCGGGGAAGAGATAATCAGCCCCAGCATTTT. Its protein is CASGPLRGRDNQPQHF.